Below are 32 T cell receptor beta chains sequenced from a single sample in a study of T cells in Graves' hyperthyroidism and ophthalmopathy. Amplified regions were TCR beta CDR3 sequences from RNA transcripts. HTBI primers drove first-round RT-PCR of the TCR CDR3. Using its own MiXCR run on the multiplex PCR reads, TCRdb lists one record per CDR3 protein. The repertoire includes 300,000 to 500,000 distinct CDR3 sequences, over 12% of them detected once, and 25% to 30% sits in the top ten. The specimen was blood. These receptor sequences come from a man aged 50 to 59 with Graves' ophthalmopathy.

This clonotype was seen at least ten times. V and J are TRBV18 and TRBJ2-7; TRBD1 is a possible D gene (5 bases). The germline V and J ends were trimmed by 3 bases and 3 bases, with 6 bases remaining between them. The CDR3 covers 12 residues. Germline V CDR1 and CDR2: KGHSH, LQKENI. CDR3 region: CASSPDSYEQYF. CDR3 DNA: TGTGCCAGCTCACCTGACAGCTACGAGCAGTACTTC.

In this sample, this clonotype turned up many times. The V and J genes are TRBV20-1 and TRBJ2-3, with TRBD2 identical over 8 bases. Trimming cost V 3 bases and J 3 bases; bases outside gene matches: 11. CDR3 length: 16 residues. Per the germline V gene, CDR1 is DFQATT and CDR2 is SNEGSKA (reference sequence). In DNA, the CDR3 is TGCAGTGCTAGGAGTGGGACTAGTGGACTTACAGATACGCAGTATTTT. Translated: CSARSGTSGLTDTQYF.

Many counts were recorded for this clonotype. The V call is TRBV6-1, the J call TRBJ1-1; D is undetermined. Germline V gene sequence: CDR1 MNHNS, CDR2 SASEGT. This CDR3 has 13 residues. The V end lost 1 base, the J end lost 4 bases, and 7 bases lay between the germline ends. The CDR3 protein is CASSEDRSTEAFF. DNA for the CDR3: TGTGCCAGCAGTGAAGACCGGAGCACTGAAGCTTTCTTT.

This clonotype has more than one count but fewer than ten. The J gene is TRBJ1-6, the V gene TRBV5-1; tentative D call: TRBD1 (6 bases). The CDR3 is 14 residues long. Trimming stripped 2 bases from V and 8 bases from J, with 11 bases between. Per germline, CDR1 SGHRS and CDR2 YFSETQ. The CDR3 region is CASSFSGADSPLHF. The CDR3 DNA is TGCGCCAGCAGCTTCTCGGGGGCCGATTCACCCCTCCACTTT. The full variable domain, its missing parts supplied by reference TRBV5-1 and TRBJ1-6, is KAGVTQTPRYLIKTRGQQVTLSCSPISGHRSVSWYQQTPGQGLQFLFEYFSETQRNKGNFPGRFSGRQFSNSRSEMNVSTLELGDSALYLCASSFSGADSPLHFGNGTRLTVT.

This clonotype was seen a handful of times. V gene TRBV7-3 combines with J gene TRBJ2-2; no firm D call. V was cut by 4 bases and J by 5 bases, with 11 bases left in between. CDR3 length: 14 residues. The V gene's germline CDR1 is SGHTA and CDR2 FQGTGA. The CDR3 DNA reads TGTGCCAGCAGCTATGGATCCGGGACCGGGGAGCTGTTTTTT. Encoded protein: CASSYGSGTGELFF.

This clonotype was counted only a few times. This may arise from a read error, as a much more abundant clone is one base away. The J gene is TRBJ1-1, the V gene TRBV12-3 or TRBV12-4, with D unclear. This CDR3 is 13 amino acids long. The CDR3 sequence is CANSFAANTEAFF. DNA for the CDR3: TGTGCCAACAGTTTCGCCGCGAACACTGAAGCTTTCTTT.

A remark on this clonotype: A single base separates this from a much larger clone, so it may be a read error. The DNA of the CDR3 is TGTGCCAGCAGCCCGGGACAGAGTGTTAATGAGCAGCTCTTC. Translation gives CASSPGQSVNEQLF. This chain joins TRBV9 and TRBJ2-1; TRBD1 aligns across 7 bases. CDR1 is SGDLS, CDR2 YYNGEE, per germline. The CDR3 has 14 residues.

This clonotype was counted only a few times. V and J are TRBV19 and TRBJ1-1; D gene unclear. The V gene lost 3 bases and the J gene lost 7 bases, with 12 bases spanning the gap. Germline values: CDR1 LNHDA, CDR2 SQIVND (reference sequence). The CDR3 spans 13 residues. In DNA, the CDR3 is TGTGCCAGTAGTATCTCATCCAAAGGTGAAGCTTTCTTT. Translation: CASSISSKGEAFF.

The rearrangement links TRBV29-1 to TRBJ1-6, with D maybe TRBD1 (6 bases). Germline V CDR1 and CDR2: SQVTM, ANQGSEA. The CDR3 runs 13 residues. Trimming left V 4 bases short and J 13 bases short, with 17 bases between. The CDR3 coding sequence is TGCAGCGTTGGGGTGACGGACCAGGGGCCCCTCCACTTT. It is translated as CSVGVTDQGPLHF.

As regards this clonotype: The junction differs from germline at one of its ends, possibly a read error. The V gene is TRBV7-7, the J gene TRBJ2-5; 7 nucleotides align to TRBD2. In germline, CDR1 is SSHAT, CDR2 FNYEAQ (reference sequence). The CDR3 totals 15 residues. The CDR3 reads CASSSGRGELGTQYF. The CDR3 region has the DNA TGTGCTAGCAGCTCCGGACGGGGGGAGTTGGGGACCCAGTACTTC.

This clonotype was detected many times. The chain recombines TRBV11-2 with TRBJ2-1; 9 bases align to TRBD2. The CDR3 is 16 amino acids. V lost 1 base, J lost 3 bases, and 4 bases stayed unmatched. Looked up from germline, CDR1 is SGHAT and CDR2 is FQNNGV. Written as DNA, the CDR3 is TGTGCCAGCAGCTTAGGGGGCGGGAGGGTCTACAATGAGCAGTTCTTC. This encodes CASSLGGGRVYNEQFF.

CDR3 amino acids: CATRPGLAGGEQFF. The CDR3 DNA reads TGTGCCACCAGACCGGGACTAGCGGGAGGTGAGCAGTTCTTC. This rearrangement joins TRBV15 to TRBJ2-1; TRBD2 matches 15 bases. This CDR3 has 14 amino acids. The germline V gene has CDR1 LNHNV and CDR2 YYDKDF (reference sequence). The V gene end was trimmed by 6 bases and the J gene end by 9 bases; junction bases not matched to a gene: 3. The full variable domain, its missing parts supplied by reference TRBV15 and TRBJ2-1, is DAMVIQNPRYQVTQFGKPVTLSCSQTLNHNVMYWYQQKSSQAPKLLFHYYDKDFNNEADTPDNFQSRRPNTSFCFLDIRSPGLGDTAMYLCATRPGLAGGEQFFGPGTRLTVL.

This clonotype was seen many times. The chain links TRBV30 to TRBJ2-4; 7 bases match TRBD2. V was clipped by 0 bases and J by 6 bases; unmatched bases: 2. The CDR3 runs 13 residues. Germline values: CDR1 GTSNPN, CDR2 SVGIG (reference sequence). CDR3 bases: TGTGCCTGGAGTGTAGGGGAGGGAAACATTCAGTACTTC. Translating gives CAWSVGEGNIQYF.

This clonotype was picked up many times. The genes are TRBV7-9 and TRBJ1-4, with TRBD1 matching 8 bases. The CDR3 is 14 residues long. Germline V gene lookup returns CDR1 SEHNR and CDR2 FQNEAQ (reference sequence). V was pared by 5 bases and J by 3 bases, with 2 bases of the junction left unmatched. The CDR3: CASSRGQANEKLFF. In DNA, the CDR3 is TGTGCCAGCAGCAGGGGACAGGCTAATGAAAAACTGTTTTTT.

This clonotype was seen ten or more times. The chain joins TRBV3-1 to TRBJ2-5, with TRBD2 matching over 12 bases. The germline V gene encodes CDR1 LGHDT and CDR2 YNNKEL (reference sequence). V shed 4 bases and J 4 bases; nucleotides not matched to a gene: 7. There are 16 residues in the CDR3. The CDR3 region has the DNA TGTGCCAGCAGCCCCGGACTAGCGGGAACGGCAGAGACCCAGTACTTC. Its translation is CASSPGLAGTAETQYF.

The rearrangement joins TRBV19 to TRBJ1-5; D remains unclear. CDR1 and CDR2 from the germline V gene are LNHDA and SQIVND (reference sequence). The CDR3 extends over 17 amino acids. Deletions cut 4 bases from V and 4 bases from J, with 20 bases between. CDR3 sequence (DNA): TGTGCCAGTAGTACCCTCGGAGGGATCGGTCTAAATCAGCCCCAGCATTTT. Its translation: CASSTLGGIGLNQPQHF.

This clonotype was seen repeatedly, ten times or more. The chain has TRBV30 and TRBJ2-7; TRBD2 matches 10 bases. Unmatched junction bases numbered 0, after V lost 2 bases and J lost 2 bases. In germline, CDR1 is GTSNPN, CDR2 SVGIG (reference sequence). CDR3 size: 13 residues. CDR3 protein: CAWSSGGAYEQYF. The CDR3, as DNA: TGTGCCTGGAGTAGCGGGGGGGCCTACGAGCAGTACTTC.

This clonotype was seen repeatedly, ten times or more. The rearrangement links TRBV4-1 to TRBJ2-3, with a weak D call TRBD2 (6 bases). The CDR3 contains 16 residues. Trimming removed 0 bases at V and 4 bases at J, with 14 bases between. CDR1 is MGHRA and CDR2 is YSYEKL in the germline V gene. The CDR3 coding sequence is TGCGCCAGCAGCCAAGATTCGGGACTCAAATCAGATACGCAGTATTTT. Translating gives CASSQDSGLKSDTQYF.

The CDR3 is CASSIQTGTSFDEQYF. CDR3 DNA sequence: TGTGCCAGTAGTATCCAAACTGGGACTAGCTTTGACGAGCAGTACTTC. The V and J genes are TRBV19 and TRBJ2-7, with 9 nucleotides matching TRBD2. CDR3 length equals 16 residues. The germline V gene encodes CDR1 LNHDA and CDR2 SQIVND (reference sequence). V lost 3 bases to trimming and J lost 5 bases; unmatched junction nucleotides: 11.

Worth noting for this clonotype: Since a much larger clone is just one base distant, this may be a read error. The chain couples TRBV11-2 to TRBJ1-6; TRBD1 is a possible D gene (6 bases). The germline CDR1 and CDR2 sequences are SGHAT and FQNNGV. This CDR3 has 15 amino acids. The chain's CDR3 is CASSLGGGLSSPLRF. The CDR3 DNA sequence: TGTGCCAGCAGCTTAGGAGGGGGGCTGAGTTCACCCCTCCGCTTT.

The chain couples TRBV28 to TRBJ2-3; 8 bases agree with TRBD1. V was pared by 2 bases and J by 4 bases, with 2 bases of the junction left unmatched. CDR3 size: 14 residues. The V gene's germline CDR1 is MDHEN and CDR2 SYDVKM. The CDR3 DNA reads as TGTGCCAGCAGTTTAGGACAGGGCTCAGATACGCAGTATTTT. This translates into CASSLGQGSDTQYF.

This rearrangement joins TRBV6-1 to TRBJ2-3, with D perhaps given as TRBD1 or TRBD2 (5 bases each). CDR3 length: 17 amino acids. V was pared by 5 bases and J by 6 bases, with 24 bases between. CDR1 is MNHNS and CDR2 is SASEGT in the germline V gene. CDR3 DNA sequence: TGTGCCAGCAGTAGCAGTGGGACCCGACATCCGCGTGATACGCAGTATTTT. Translation: CASSSSGTRHPRDTQYF.

As concerns this clonotype: A much more abundant neighbour one base away suggests this may be a read error. J is TRBJ2-6 and V is TRBV10-3; D gene uncertain. Looked up from germline, CDR1 is ENHRY and CDR2 is SYGVKD. V lost 0 bases to trimming and J lost 2 bases, with 17 bases between them. The CDR3 totals 19 residues. As DNA, the CDR3 is TGTGCCATCAGTGAGTCTAATTCCGTAGGGCTAACTGGGGCCAACGTCCTGACTTTC. It translates to CAISESNSVGLTGANVLTF.

This clonotype was observed at least ten times. The chain employs TRBV27 and TRBJ2-7; D gene uncertain. The V and J ends lost 2 bases and 2 bases respectively, with 10 bases between them. This CDR3 has 14 amino acids. Germline CDR1 reads MNHEY; CDR2 reads SMNVEV (reference sequence). This chain's CDR3 is CASSLNVGPYEQYF. CDR3 DNA: TGTGCCAGCAGTTTAAACGTAGGGCCCTACGAGCAGTACTTC.

This clonotype occurred a few times. This chain links TRBV12-3 or TRBV12-4 with TRBJ2-3, with D uncertain. The CDR3 totals 13 residues. V was clipped by 4 bases and J by 4 bases, with 9 bases between them. For the CDR3, the DNA is TGTGCCAGCAGTTATAAGGGCGCAGATACGCAGTATTTT. This encodes CASSYKGADTQYF.

This clonotype appeared many times. This chain joins TRBV28 and TRBJ1-1; D gene unclear. Trimming shortened V by 5 bases and J by 7 bases, and 14 bases separated the two germline ends. The CDR3 loop spans 13 amino acids. Germline assignment: CDR1 MDHEN and CDR2 SYDVKM. The CDR3 here is CASSPRRIHEAFF. The CDR3 bases are TGTGCCAGCAGTCCCCGACGGATCCATGAAGCTTTCTTT.

On this clonotype itself: A much larger clone is a single base away; this may be a read error. The chain joins TRBV7-8 to TRBJ2-5; a weak D match, TRBD1 (5 bases). Germline V gene data show CDR1 as SGHVS and CDR2 as FQNEAQ. The CDR3 contains 12 residues. The DNA for the CDR3 is TGTGCCAGCAGGGACAACCAAGAGGCCCAGTACTTC. This encodes CASRDNQEAQYF.

This clonotype was detected many times. The chain links TRBV5-6 to TRBJ2-3; 10 nucleotides match TRBD1. This CDR3 is built from 16 residues. The V gene's germline CDR1 is SGHDT and CDR2 YYEEEE. V shed 3 bases and J 3 bases; nucleotides not matched to a gene: 7. This chain's CDR3 is CASSSERQGATDTQYF. In nucleotides, the CDR3 is TGTGCCAGCAGCTCGGAAAGACAGGGGGCTACAGATACGCAGTATTTT.

This clonotype has just a few counts. This chain joins TRBV30 and TRBJ2-7, with 9 bases fitting TRBD1. This CDR3 contains 15 residues. V gave up 1 base and J gave up 5 bases; unmatched junction bases: 9. Germline V lookup: CDR1 GTSNPN, CDR2 SVGIG (reference sequence). CDR3 protein: CAWSDRGQGLNEQYF. Here the CDR3 DNA reads TGTGCCTGGAGTGATCGAGGACAGGGGTTGAACGAGCAGTACTTC.

This clonotype has just a few counts. The chain couples TRBV20-1 to TRBJ1-1; TRBD1 matches 7 bases. Germline V CDR1 and CDR2: DFQATT, SNEGSKA (reference sequence). The CDR3 consists of 15 residues. With 2 bases clipped from V and 5 bases from J, the junction kept 11 bases outside the gene matches. The CDR3 region has the DNA TGCAGTGCTAGACATTTGACAGGGTCTGTAACTGAAGCTTTCTTT. Residues: CSARHLTGSVTEAFF.

This clonotype appeared many times. The chain uses TRBV12-3 or TRBV12-4 and TRBJ2-5, with TRBD1 matching over 7 bases. Trimming at V came to 7 bases and at J to 5 bases, leaving 10 bases not matched to a gene. The CDR3 length is 14 residues. The DNA for the CDR3 is TGTGCCAGCAAACTCGAAGGGGGCTTGGAGACCCAGTACTTC. Its translation is CASKLEGGLETQYF.

The chain couples TRBV9 to TRBJ2-7; no clear D gene. CDR3 size: 14 residues. Per the germline V gene, CDR1 is SGDLS and CDR2 is YYNGEE. V was shortened by 4 bases and J by 2 bases, with 13 bases between the two germline ends. In nucleotides, the CDR3 is TGTGCCAGCAGCCCAGGTCCAGAAGCCTACGAGCAGTACTTC. This codes for CASSPGPEAYEQYF.